These 5 T cell receptor beta chains originate from one sample sequenced in a study of cytomegalovirus exposure and HLA in healthy donors. Vbeta (60) and Jbeta (13) primers were used in the PCR. Only in-frame clones appear in the TCRdb table, and some are missing; sequencing was by immunoSEQ multiplex PCR. The profile shows 97,000 or so clones, roughly 76% of them singletons. Sequenced material: PBMCs. These receptors all come from a man in his forties or fifties in good health and CMV-seronegative.

This chain connects TRBV19 to TRBJ2-2; TRBD2 aligns across 8 bases. Per the germline V gene, CDR1 is LNHDA and CDR2 is SQIVND (reference sequence). Trimming took 5 bases from V and 6 from J; bases not matched to a gene: 11. CDR3 length: 16 residues. This CDR3 reads CASSFTSGGSAGELFF. The CDR3 nucleotides are TGTGCCAGTAGTTTTACTAGCGGTGGTTCTGCCGGGGAGCTGTTTTTT. Together with reference TRBV19 and TRBJ2-2, the CDR3 gives the full variable domain: DGGITQSPKYLFRKEGQNVTLSCEQNLNHDAMYWYRQDPGQGLRLIYYSQIVNDFQKGDIAEGYSVSREKKESFPLTVTSAQKNPTAFYLCASSFTSGGSAGELFFGEGSRLTVL.

There are a few counts of this clone. The chain uses TRBV2 and TRBJ2-5, with TRBD1 matching over 11 bases. Germline V gene data show CDR1 as SNHLY and CDR2 as FYNNEI. The V segment lost 6 bases and the J segment 4 bases; nucleotides outside the gene matches: 7. The CDR3 is made up of 15 amino acids. The CDR3 region is CASREDRGRLETQYF. The CDR3 DNA reads as TGTGCCAGCAGGGAGGACAGGGGGCGCCTAGAGACCCAGTACTTC.

This clone turned up a few times. The genes are TRBV7-9 and TRBJ2-5, with a tentative D call TRBD1 (5 bases). CDR1 and CDR2 (germline): SEHNR, FQNEAQ (reference sequence). The CDR3 is made up of 16 amino acids. V lost 5 bases to trimming and J lost 3 bases, with 19 bases between them. CDR3: CASSPRRVLAEETQYF. The CDR3 coding sequence is TGTGCCAGCAGCCCACGCAGGGTTTTGGCTGAAGAGACCCAGTACTTC.

This clone was found a few times. J is TRBJ2-1 and V is TRBV7-2, with 11 positions matching TRBD2. V was clipped by 5 bases and J by 6 bases; unmatched bases: 6. Per germline, CDR1 SGHTA and CDR2 FQGNSA. The CDR3 totals 15 residues. CDR3 amino acids: CASSLLAGAVNEQFF. CDR3 nucleotide sequence: TGTGCCAGCAGCCTACTAGCGGGGGCGGTCAATGAGCAGTTCTTC.

The chain links TRBV10-1 to TRBJ2-1, with D possibly matching TRBD1 (6 bases). The V gene lost 3 bases and the J gene lost 3 bases, with 12 bases spanning the gap. Germline V gene data show CDR1 as WNHNN and CDR2 as SYGVQD (reference sequence). The CDR3 runs to 15 residues. CDR3 region: CASSESGGGYNEQFF. The CDR3 bases are TGCGCCAGCAGTGAAAGTGGGGGCGGCTACAATGAGCAGTTCTTC.